This paragraph covers one T cell receptor beta chain sequence. The data were obtained in a study of blood T cell repertoires in COVID-19. Study-wide context: In each case, the material was cDNA or gDNA derived from T cells, B-cell-depleted T cells, or PBMCs.

Sequencing was performed with immunoSEQ multiplex PCR; in TCRdb, only in-frame clones are kept and a portion is missing. The sample includes approximately 220,000 clones, about 80% of them seen just once. Participants spanned ages about 18 to 90 years and resided in some 22 US areas. V was clipped by 0 bases and J by 1 base, with 11 bases between them. The CDR3 runs to 16 residues. CDR1 is SGHTS, CDR2 YDEGEE, per germline. Sequencing was carried out using PBMCs or T cells enriched from blood (not recorded which). The receptor was isolated from a woman between 35 and 50 years old who had been exposed to COVID-19. This chain links TRBV5-8 with TRBJ1-5, with no clear D. The CDR3 DNA reads as TGTGCCAGCAGCTTGGGCAGCGACGGGAGCAATCAGCCCCAGCATTTT. Protein sequence: CASSLGSDGSNQPQHF.